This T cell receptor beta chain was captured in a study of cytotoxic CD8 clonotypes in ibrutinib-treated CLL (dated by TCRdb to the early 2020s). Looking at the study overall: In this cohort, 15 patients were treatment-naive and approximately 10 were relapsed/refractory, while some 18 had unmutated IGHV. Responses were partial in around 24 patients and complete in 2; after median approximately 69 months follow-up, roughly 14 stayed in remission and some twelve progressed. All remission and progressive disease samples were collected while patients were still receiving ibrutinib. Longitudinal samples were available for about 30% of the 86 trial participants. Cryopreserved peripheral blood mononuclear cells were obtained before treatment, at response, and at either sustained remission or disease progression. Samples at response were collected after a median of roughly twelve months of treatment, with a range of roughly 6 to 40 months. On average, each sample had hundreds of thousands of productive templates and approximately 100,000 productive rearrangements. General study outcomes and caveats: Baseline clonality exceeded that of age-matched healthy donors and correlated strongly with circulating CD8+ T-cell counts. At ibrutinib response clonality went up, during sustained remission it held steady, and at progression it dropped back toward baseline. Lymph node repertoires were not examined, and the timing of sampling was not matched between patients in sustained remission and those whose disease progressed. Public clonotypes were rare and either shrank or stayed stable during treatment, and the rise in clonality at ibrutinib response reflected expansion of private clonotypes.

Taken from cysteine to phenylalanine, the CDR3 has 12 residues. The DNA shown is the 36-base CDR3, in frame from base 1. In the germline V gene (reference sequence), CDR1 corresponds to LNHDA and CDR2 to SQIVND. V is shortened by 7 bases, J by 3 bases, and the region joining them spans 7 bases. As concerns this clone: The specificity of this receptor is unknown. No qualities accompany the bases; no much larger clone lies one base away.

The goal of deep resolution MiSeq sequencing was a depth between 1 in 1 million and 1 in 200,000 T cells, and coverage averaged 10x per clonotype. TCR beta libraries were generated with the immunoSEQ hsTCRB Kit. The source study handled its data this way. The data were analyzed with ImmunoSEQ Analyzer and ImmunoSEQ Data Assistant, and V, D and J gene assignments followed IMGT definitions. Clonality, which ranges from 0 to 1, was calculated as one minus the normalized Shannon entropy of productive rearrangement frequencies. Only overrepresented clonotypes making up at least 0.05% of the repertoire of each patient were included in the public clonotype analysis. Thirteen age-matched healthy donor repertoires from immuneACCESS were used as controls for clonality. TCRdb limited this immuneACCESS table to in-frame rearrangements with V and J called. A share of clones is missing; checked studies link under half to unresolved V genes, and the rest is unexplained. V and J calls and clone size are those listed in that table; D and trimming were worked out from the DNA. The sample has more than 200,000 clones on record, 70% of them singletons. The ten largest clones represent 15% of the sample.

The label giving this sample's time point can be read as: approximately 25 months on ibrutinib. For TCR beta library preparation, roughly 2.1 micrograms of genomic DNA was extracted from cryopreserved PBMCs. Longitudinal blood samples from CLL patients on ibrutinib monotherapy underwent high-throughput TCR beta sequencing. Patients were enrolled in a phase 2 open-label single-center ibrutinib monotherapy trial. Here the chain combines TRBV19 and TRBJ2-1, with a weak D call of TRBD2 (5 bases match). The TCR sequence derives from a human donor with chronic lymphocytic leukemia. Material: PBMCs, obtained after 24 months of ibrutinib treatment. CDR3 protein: CASNAGYNEQFF. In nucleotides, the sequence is TGTGCCAGTAATGCGGGCTACAATGAGCAGTTCTTC.